One sample yielded the 5 T cell receptor beta chains listed below, sequenced in a study of cytomegalovirus exposure and HLA in healthy donors. 60 Vbeta and 13 Jbeta primers were used in PCR. Sequencing was performed with immunoSEQ multiplex PCR; in TCRdb, only in-frame clones are kept and a portion is missing. The profile shows more than 95,000 clones, 70% to 85% of them singletons. Material for sequencing was PBMCs. These receptors were obtained from a man aged 45 to 65 in good health and CMV-seropositive.

The chain recombines TRBV5-1 with TRBJ2-7; D not resolved. CDR1 and CDR2 from the germline V gene are SGHRS and YFSETQ. The CDR3 covers 13 residues. The V end was cut by 5 bases, the J end by 3 bases, with 12 bases between. CDR3 DNA sequence: TGCGCCAGCAGACCTGGCACCCTCTACGAGCAGTACTTC. As protein: CASRPGTLYEQYF.

The CDR3 region is CASSYSSGQGIHEQFF. In DNA, the CDR3 is TGTGCCAGCAGTTACTCCAGCGGACAGGGCATCCATGAGCAGTTCTTC. V gene TRBV6-6 combines with J gene TRBJ2-1; 8 positions agree with TRBD1. CDR1 is MNHNY, CDR2 SVGAGI, per germline (reference sequence). This CDR3 region has 16 residues. The V gene end was trimmed by 0 bases and the J gene end by 8 bases; junction bases not matched to a gene: 9.

The chain couples TRBV5-4 to TRBJ2-3; 9 nucleotides match TRBD2. Germline V lookup: CDR1 SGHNT, CDR2 YYREEE (reference sequence). Losses at the gene ends were 0 bases for V and 2 bases for J; bases not matched to a gene: 10. The CDR3 is 18 residues long. The CDR3 bases are TGTGCCAGCAGCTTGGGAGGGTTTCGCGGGAGGGACACAGATACGCAGTATTTT. Residues: CASSLGGFRGRDTDTQYF.

The chain employs TRBV5-5 and TRBJ2-1; D not resolved. This CDR3 spans 15 amino acids. The germline gives CDR1 SGHKS, CDR2 YYEKEE (reference sequence). V was shortened by 1 base and J by 0 bases, with 8 bases between the two germline ends. For the CDR3, the DNA is TGTGCCAGCAGCTTGTGGGCAAACTCCTACAATGAGCAGTTCTTC. It specifies CASSLWANSYNEQFF. The full variable domain, completed using reference TRBV5-5 and TRBJ2-1, is DAGVTQSPTHLIKTRGQQVTLRCSPISGHKSVSWYQQVLGQGPQFIFQYYEKEERGRGNFPDRFSARQFPNYSSELNVNALLLGDSALYLCASSLWANSYNEQFFGPGTRLTVL.

The chain has TRBV15 and TRBJ2-5; 7 nucleotides agree with TRBD2. The germline gives CDR1 LNHNV, CDR2 YYDKDF (reference sequence). The junction had 8 bases not matched to a gene; V was cut back by 3 bases and J by 7 bases. CDR3 length: 14 amino acids. The CDR3 sequence is CATSRETSVGTQYF. CDR3 coding DNA: TGTGCCACCAGCAGGGAAACTAGCGTAGGGACCCAGTACTTC.